The following is a T cell receptor (beta chain) sequence with its context. This entry comes from a study of shared clonotypes between healthy human individuals. Clones were sequenced by immunoSEQ multiplex PCR, and TCRdb holds only the in-frame ones, with some missing. The repertoire holds about 2.2 million clones, with roughly 95% as singletons. Only CD45RO-negative cells positively selected for CCR7 counted as naive CD8 cells, so terminally differentiated effector memory CD45RA+ cells were excluded. The sequenced sample was naive CD8+ T cells from PBMCs. The clonotype originates from a man aged 18-30 years in good health. Some clones in this sample may be carry-over from other donors' samples.

CDR3 protein: CASSGREGEGPQYF. In DNA form, the CDR3 reads TGTGCCAGCAGCGGCCGAGAGGGCGAGGGGCCCCAGTACTTC. The rearrangement joins TRBV7-9 to TRBJ2-5, with D perhaps assigned TRBD1 or TRBD2 (5 bases each). In germline, CDR1 is SEHNR, CDR2 FQNEAQ (reference sequence). The length of the CDR3 is 14 residues. V was cut by 5 bases and J by 9 bases, with 19 bases left in between. The full variable domain, rest sourced from reference TRBV7-9 and TRBJ2-5, is DTGVSQNPRHKITKRGQNVTFRCDPISEHNRLYWYRQTLGQGPEFLTYFQNEAQLEKSRLLSDRFSAERPKGSFSTLEIQRTEQGDSAMYLCASSGREGEGPQYFGPGTRLLVL.